One and the same sample provided the 7 T cell receptor beta chains below, sequenced in a study of CD8+ T cells in alopecia areata. cDNA prepared by RNA extraction and subsequent reverse transcription served as the template for sequencing. The repertoire was sequenced with immunoSEQ multiplex PCR; TCRdb's copy has only in-frame clones and lacks some. The top ten hold under 7.5% of the sample, which has 100,000 to 150,000 clones, approximately 60% seen once. Treatment specified: oral pan-JAK inhibitor, 5-10 mg twice daily. Sample: CD4+ T cells sorted from blood, taken at week 4, from a patient treated with tofacitinib. These receptors all come from a human donor with alopecia areata.

This chain joins TRBV5-4 and TRBJ1-2; 9 bases are a match to TRBD1. The CDR3 sequence is 13 residues long. V dropped 2 bases and J dropped 6; count of bases not matched to a gene: 2. The V gene's germline CDR1 is SGHNT and CDR2 YYREEE (reference sequence). As DNA, the CDR3 is TGTGCCAGCAGCTTACAGGGGGCGGATGGCTACACCTTC. It codes for CASSLQGADGYTF.

The rearrangement joins TRBV4-3 to TRBJ2-1; TRBD1 agrees at 11 bases. The germline V gene has CDR1 LGHNA and CDR2 YSLEER. The CDR3 runs 15 residues. Trimming removed 1 base from V and 9 bases from J; junction bases left unmatched: 5. In nucleotides, the CDR3 is TGCGCCAGCAGCCAAGGGGACAGGGGGAAGGGTGAGCAGTTCTTC. It codes for CASSQGDRGKGEQFF.

The chain links TRBV28 to TRBJ2-3; possibly TRBD1 for D (6 bases). Germline-derived CDR1 and CDR2 are MDHEN and SYDVKM. The CDR3 is 15 residues long. V was cut by 6 bases and J by 2 bases, with 15 bases left in between. The CDR3 loop is CASRSPWTDTDTQYF. DNA of the CDR3: TGTGCCAGCAGGTCCCCGTGGACAGACACAGATACGCAGTATTTT.

The sample holds a few counts of this clone. The J gene is TRBJ1-1, the V gene TRBV5-8, with D hard to call. Germline V gene lookup returns CDR1 SGHTS and CDR2 YDEGEE. The CDR3 has 15 amino acids. Between the trimmed V and J ends, which lost 2 bases and 6 bases, there was a span of 17 bases. CDR3 coding DNA: TGTGCCAGCAGCTTCAACGTCGGCCGAGGCGCTGAAGCTTTCTTT. It codes for CASSFNVGRGAEAFF.

There are a few counts of this clone. This chain joins TRBV19 and TRBJ2-3, with a possible D match to TRBD2 (5 bases). The CDR3 runs 13 residues. Germline CDR1 reads LNHDA; CDR2 reads SQIVND (reference sequence). V lost 3 bases to trimming and J lost 4 bases, with 8 bases between them. The CDR3 nucleotides are TGTGCCAGTAGTATTGAGGGAGCAGATACGCAGTATTTT. The encoded protein is CASSIEGADTQYF.

The table lists this clone with a few counts. V and J are TRBV30 and TRBJ2-7, with D possibly being TRBD2 (7 bases). Germline assignment: CDR1 GTSNPN and CDR2 SVGIG (reference sequence). The CDR3 is 16 residues long. Deletions cut 1 base from V and 4 bases from J, with 20 bases between. CDR3 protein: CAWSAPPGRGRYEQYF. CDR3 DNA sequence: TGTGCCTGGAGTGCCCCCCCGGGGAGGGGGAGGTACGAGCAGTACTTC.

The chain links TRBV29-1 to TRBJ1-2; perhaps TRBD1 as D (6 bases). CDR1 is SQVTM and CDR2 is ANQGSEA in the germline V gene. Between the trimmed V and J ends, which lost 0 bases and 5 bases, there was a span of 13 bases. The CDR3 consists of 14 residues. The CDR3 region is CSVEDLRQGYGYTF. The CDR3 coding sequence is TGCAGCGTTGAAGATTTGAGGCAGGGGTATGGCTACACCTTC.